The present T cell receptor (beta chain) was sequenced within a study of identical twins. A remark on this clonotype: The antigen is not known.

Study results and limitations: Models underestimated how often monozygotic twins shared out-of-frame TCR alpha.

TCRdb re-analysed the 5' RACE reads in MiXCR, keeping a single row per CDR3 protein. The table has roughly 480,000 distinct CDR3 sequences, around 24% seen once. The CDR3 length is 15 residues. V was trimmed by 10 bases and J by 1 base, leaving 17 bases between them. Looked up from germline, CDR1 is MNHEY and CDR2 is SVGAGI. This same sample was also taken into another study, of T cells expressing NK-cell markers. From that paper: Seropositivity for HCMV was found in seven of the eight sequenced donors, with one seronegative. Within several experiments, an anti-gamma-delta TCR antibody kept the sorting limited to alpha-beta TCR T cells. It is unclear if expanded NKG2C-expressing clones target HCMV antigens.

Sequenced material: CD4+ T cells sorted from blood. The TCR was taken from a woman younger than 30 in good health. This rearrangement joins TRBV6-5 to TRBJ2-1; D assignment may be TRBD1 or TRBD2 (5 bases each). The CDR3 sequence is CATISWGRSYNEQFF. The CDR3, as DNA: TGTGCCACCATTTCTTGGGGGAGATCCTACAATGAGCAGTTCTTC.